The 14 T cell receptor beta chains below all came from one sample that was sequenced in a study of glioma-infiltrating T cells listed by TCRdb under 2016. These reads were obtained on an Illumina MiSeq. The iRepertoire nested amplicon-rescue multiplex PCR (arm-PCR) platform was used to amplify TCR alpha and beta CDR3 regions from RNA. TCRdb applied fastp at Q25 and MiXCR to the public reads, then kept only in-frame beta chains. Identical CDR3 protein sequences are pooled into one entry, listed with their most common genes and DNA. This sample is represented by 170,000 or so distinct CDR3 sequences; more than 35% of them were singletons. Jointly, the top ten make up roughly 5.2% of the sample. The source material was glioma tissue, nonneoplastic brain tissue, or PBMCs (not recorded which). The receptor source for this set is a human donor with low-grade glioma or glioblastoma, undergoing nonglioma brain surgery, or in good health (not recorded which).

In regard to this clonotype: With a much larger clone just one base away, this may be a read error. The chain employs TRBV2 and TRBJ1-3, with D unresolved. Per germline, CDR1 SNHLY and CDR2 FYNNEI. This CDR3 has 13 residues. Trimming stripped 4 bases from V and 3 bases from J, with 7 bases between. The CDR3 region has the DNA TGTGCCAGCAGTGGGTACATTGGAAACACCATATATTTT. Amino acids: CASSGYIGNTIYF. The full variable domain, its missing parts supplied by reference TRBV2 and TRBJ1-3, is EPEVTQTPSHQVTQMGQEVILRCVPISNHLYFYWYRQILGQKVEFLVSFYNNEISEKSEIFDDQFSVERPDGSNFTLKIRSTKLEDSAMYFCASSGYIGNTIYFGEGSWLTVV.

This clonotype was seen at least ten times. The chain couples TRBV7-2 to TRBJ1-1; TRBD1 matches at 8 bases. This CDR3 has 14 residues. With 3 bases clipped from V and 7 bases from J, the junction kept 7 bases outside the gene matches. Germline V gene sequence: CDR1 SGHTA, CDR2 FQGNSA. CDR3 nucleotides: TGTGCCAGCAGCTTCGGGACAGGACGAGGTGAAGCTTTCTTT. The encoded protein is CASSFGTGRGEAFF.

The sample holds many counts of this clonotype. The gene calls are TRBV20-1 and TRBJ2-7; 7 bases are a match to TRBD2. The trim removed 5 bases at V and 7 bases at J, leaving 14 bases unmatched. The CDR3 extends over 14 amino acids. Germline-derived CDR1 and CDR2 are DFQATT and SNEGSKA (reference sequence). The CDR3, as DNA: TGCAGTGCTGGAGCGGGATCTGGGTTGAGGGAGCAGTACTTC. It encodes CSAGAGSGLREQYF.

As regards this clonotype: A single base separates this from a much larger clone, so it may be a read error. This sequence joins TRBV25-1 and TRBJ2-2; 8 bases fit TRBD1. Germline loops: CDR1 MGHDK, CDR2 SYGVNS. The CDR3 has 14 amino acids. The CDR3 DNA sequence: TGTGACAGCAATCGCAGGGGGCTTACCGGGGAGCTGTTTTTT. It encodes CDSNRRGLTGELFF.

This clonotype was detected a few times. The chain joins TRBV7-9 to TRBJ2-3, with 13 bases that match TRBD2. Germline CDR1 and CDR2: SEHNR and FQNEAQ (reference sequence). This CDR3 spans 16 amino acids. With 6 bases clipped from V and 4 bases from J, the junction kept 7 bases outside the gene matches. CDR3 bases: TGTGCCAGCAGTTCGCAGGGACTAGCGGGATCAGATACGCAGTATTTT. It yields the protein CASSSQGLAGSDTQYF.

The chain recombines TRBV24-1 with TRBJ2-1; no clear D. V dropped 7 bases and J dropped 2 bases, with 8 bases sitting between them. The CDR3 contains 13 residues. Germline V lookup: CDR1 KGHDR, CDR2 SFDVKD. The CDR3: CATSGAAYNEQFF. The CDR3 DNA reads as TGTGCCACCAGCGGTGCGGCCTACAATGAGCAGTTCTTC.

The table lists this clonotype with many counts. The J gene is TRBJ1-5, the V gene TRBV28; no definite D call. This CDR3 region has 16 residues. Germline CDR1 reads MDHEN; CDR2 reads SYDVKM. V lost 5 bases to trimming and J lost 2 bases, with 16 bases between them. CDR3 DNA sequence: TGTGCCAGCAGTACGACCGGGTGGGGAGGCAATCAGCCCCAGCATTTT. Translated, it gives CASSTTGWGGNQPQHF.

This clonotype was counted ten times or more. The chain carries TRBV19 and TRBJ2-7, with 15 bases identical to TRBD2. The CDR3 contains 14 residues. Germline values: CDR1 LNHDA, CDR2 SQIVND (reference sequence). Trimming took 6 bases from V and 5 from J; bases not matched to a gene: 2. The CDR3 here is CASRGLAGGDEQYF. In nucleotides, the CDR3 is TGTGCCAGTAGGGGACTAGCGGGAGGCGACGAGCAGTACTTC.

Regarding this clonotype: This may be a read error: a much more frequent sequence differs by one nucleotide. CDR3 bases: TGCAGTGGTAACCGGGACAGGGTCGGGGATGAAAAACTGTTTTTT. Translating gives CSGNRDRVGDEKLFF. This chain joins TRBV20-1 and TRBJ1-4; 9 nucleotides line up with TRBD1. The V segment lost 7 bases and the J segment 6 bases; nucleotides outside the gene matches: 12. Germline-derived CDR1 and CDR2 are DFQATT and SNEGSKA (reference sequence). The length of the CDR3 is 15 residues.

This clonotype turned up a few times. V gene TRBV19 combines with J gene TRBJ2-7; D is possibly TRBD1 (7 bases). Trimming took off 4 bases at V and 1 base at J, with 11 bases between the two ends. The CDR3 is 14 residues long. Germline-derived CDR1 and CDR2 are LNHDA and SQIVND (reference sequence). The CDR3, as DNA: TGTGCCAGTAGTACCAGGGGGGCGTCCTACGAGCAGTACTTC. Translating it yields CASSTRGASYEQYF.

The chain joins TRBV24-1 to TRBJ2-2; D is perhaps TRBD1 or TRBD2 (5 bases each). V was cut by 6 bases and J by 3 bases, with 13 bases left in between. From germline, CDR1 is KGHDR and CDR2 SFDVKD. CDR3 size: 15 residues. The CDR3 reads CATSNTGTDTGELFF. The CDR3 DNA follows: TGTGCCACCAGTAATACCGGGACGGACACCGGGGAGCTGTTTTTT.

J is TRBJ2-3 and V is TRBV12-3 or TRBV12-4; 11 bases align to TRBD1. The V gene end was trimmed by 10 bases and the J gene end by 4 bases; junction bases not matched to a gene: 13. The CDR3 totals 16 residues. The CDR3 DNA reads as TGTGCCAACAGCCCTTTAGAGGGACAGGGGGCAGATACGCAGTATTTT. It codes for CANSPLEGQGADTQYF.

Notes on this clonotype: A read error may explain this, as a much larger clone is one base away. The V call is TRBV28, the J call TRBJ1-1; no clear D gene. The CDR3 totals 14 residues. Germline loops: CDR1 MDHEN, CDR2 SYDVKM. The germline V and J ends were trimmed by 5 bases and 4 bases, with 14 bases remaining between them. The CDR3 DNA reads TGTGCCAGCAGTCATCGAAAGGGCGGCACTGAAGCTTTCTTT. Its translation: CASSHRKGGTEAFF.

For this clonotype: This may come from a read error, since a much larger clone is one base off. CDR3 amino acids: CASSLFRASKETQYF. In DNA, the CDR3 is TGTGCCAGCAGTTTATTTCGCGCCAGCAAGGAGACCCAGTACTTC. V gene TRBV6-2 or TRBV6-3 combines with J gene TRBJ2-5; D is uncertain. CDR3 length: 15 amino acids. CDR1 and CDR2 from the germline V gene are MNHEY and SVGEGT. Trimming removed 4 bases at V and 5 bases at J, with 17 bases between.